This is a list of T cell receptor beta chains from one sample in a study of OX40 agonist ivuxolimab in advanced cancers. Sequenced by immunoSEQ multiplex PCR; TCRdb stores in-frame clones only, minus some. The sample consists of some 55,000 clones, roughly nine tenths of them appearing once. Sequenced material: CD4+ or CD8+ T cells sorted from blood, taken in a trial of the OX40 agonist ivuxolimab. All receptors come from an adult with an advanced solid tumor such as melanoma, head and neck, liver or kidney cancer. Each CDR3 is given without its conserved first and last residue. Part of the rows lack a size; the others show once, few, many or a class for expanded clones.

TRBV10-1,.,ASSDGLDTGELF
TRBV21-1,.,ASSTASELVDEQF
TRBV5-1,.,ASAGGGADTDTQY
TRBV7-2,.,ASSPQGNVDYGYT
TRBV6-1,.,ASSGLAILSYNEQF
TRBV2,.,ASSRVGRGGTEAF
TRBV7-9,.,ASSLAGTAYGYEQY
TRBV28,.,ASSGDREAF
TRBV28,.,ASSLSAPGALG
TRBV2,.,ASMLTNSPLH
TRBV5-6,.,ASSMDRGGTEAF
TRBV11-1,.,ASSTWGLREAEAF
TRBV4-2,.,ASSQTQARPEQF
TRBV7-9,.,ASSLAHGGGTDTQY
TRBV4-1,.,ASSAGVGPYEQY
TRBV6-1,.,ASSTSTGFSLFPY
TRBV9,.,ASSVGDSNEQF
TRBV4-2,once,ASSQDSGYGNEKLF
TRBV5-4,.,ASSQSRDSGKLF
TRBV7-2,.,ASSLAGFRETQY
TRBV2,.,ASSSQGSLNTEAF
TRBV14,.,ASSQGQGALETQY
TRBV28,.,ASSLWGGLRHGTNYGYT
TRBV5-1,.,ASSLVSPQETQY
TRBV7-9,.,ASSLFKVYEQY
TRBV15,.,ATSRGVAASTDTQY
TRBV29-1,.,SVEPSPGLAEGTDTQY
TRBV6-5,.,ASSYSPGHLYGYT
TRBV4-2,.,ASNPTGQGDYEQY
TRBV27,medium-sized,ASSLGVAAEQY
TRBV5-1,.,ASSLFLNLQETQY
TRBV7-9,.,ASSFTKNTEAF
TRBV30,.,AWSVRVRERSDKNIQY
TRBV28,once,ASSSRTVWV
TRBV4-1,.,ASTWRTDNYNEQF
TRBV7-9,once,ASSSWGQGFEQY
TRBV5-4,.,ASSLSGRDPDTQY
TRBV5-3,.,ASSFPNYGYT
TRBV11-2,.,ASSLDRYEQY
TRBV11-2,few,ASSLVGQGNYGYT
TRBV19,.,ASSRSGTSGAYSSYEQY
TRBV6-1,.,ASRTNYGYT
TRBV19,.,ASRRPGTGGSNSPLH
TRBV5-1,.,ASSFDRASYEQY
TRBV28,.,ASLRPGRHQPQH
TRBV5-4,few,ASSPFLAGDEQY
TRBV28,.,ASNPTGGDQPQH
TRBV18,.,ASSPPSVSYEQY
TRBV6-5,.,ASSYQTVYSGTEAF
TRBV11-2,once,ASSFGRGTDTQY
TRBV18,.,ASSPPVRTEAF
TRBV7-4,.,ASSLVTRAPFSNQPQH
TRBV19,.,ASSIIVQETQY
TRBV29-1,once,SVAGASSYNEQF
TRBV4-2,.,ASSQDRSYGYT
TRBV13,few,ASSLVGLRGETQY
TRBV19,.,ASSISRNGYEQY
TRBV28,.,ASSHPRDSVNEKLF
TRBV11-3,.,ASSLEGQGNNEQF
TRBV11-3,.,ASSSGAQTGNGELF